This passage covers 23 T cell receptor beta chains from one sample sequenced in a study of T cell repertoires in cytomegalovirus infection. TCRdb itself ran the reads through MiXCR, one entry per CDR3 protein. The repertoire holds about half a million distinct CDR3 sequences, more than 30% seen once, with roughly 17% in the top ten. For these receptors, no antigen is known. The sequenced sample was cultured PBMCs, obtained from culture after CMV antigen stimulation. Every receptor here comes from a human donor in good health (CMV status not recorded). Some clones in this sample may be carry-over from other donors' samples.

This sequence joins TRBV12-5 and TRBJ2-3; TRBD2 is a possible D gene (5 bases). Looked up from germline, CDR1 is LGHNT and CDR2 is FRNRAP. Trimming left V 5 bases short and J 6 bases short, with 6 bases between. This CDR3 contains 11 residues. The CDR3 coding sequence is TGTGCTAGTGGTCGAGGGGATACGCAGTATTTT. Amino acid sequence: CASGRGDTQYF. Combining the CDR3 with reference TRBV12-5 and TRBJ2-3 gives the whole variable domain DARVTQTPRHKVTEMGQEVTMRCQPILGHNTVFWYRQTMMQGLELLAYFRNRAPLDDSGMPKDRFSAEMPDATLATLKIQPSEPRDSAVYFCASGRGDTQYFGPGTRLTVL.

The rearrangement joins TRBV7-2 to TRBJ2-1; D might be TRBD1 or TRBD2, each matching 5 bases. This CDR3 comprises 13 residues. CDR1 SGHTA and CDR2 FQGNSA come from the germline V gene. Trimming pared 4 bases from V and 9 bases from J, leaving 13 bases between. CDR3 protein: CASSSNARGEQFF. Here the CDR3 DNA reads TGTGCCAGCAGCTCGAACGCGAGGGGTGAGCAGTTCTTC.

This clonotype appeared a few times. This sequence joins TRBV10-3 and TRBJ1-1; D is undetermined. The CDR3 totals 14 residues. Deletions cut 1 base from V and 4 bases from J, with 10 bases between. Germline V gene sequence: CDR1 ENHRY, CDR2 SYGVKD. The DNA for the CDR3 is TGTGCCATCAGTGAGTTTGTACACCGCACTGAAGCTTTCTTT. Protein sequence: CAISEFVHRTEAFF.

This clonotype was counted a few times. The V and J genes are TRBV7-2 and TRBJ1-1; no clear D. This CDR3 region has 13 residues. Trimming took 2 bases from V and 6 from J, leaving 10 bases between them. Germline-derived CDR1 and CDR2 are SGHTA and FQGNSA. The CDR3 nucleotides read TGTGCCAGCAGCTTATTGTCTTTCGCTGAAGCTTTCTTT. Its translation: CASSLLSFAEAFF.

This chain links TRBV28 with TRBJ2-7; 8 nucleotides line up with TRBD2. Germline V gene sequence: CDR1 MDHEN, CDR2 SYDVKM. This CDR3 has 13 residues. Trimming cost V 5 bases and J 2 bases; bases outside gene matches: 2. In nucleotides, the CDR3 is TGTGCCAGCAGTGGCGGGAGGCCCTACGAGCAGTACTTC. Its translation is CASSGGRPYEQYF. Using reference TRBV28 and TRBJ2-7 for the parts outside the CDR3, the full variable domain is DVKVTQSSRYLVKRTGEKVFLECVQDMDHENMFWYRQDPGLGLRLIYFSYDVKMKEKGDIPEGYSVSREKKERFSLILESASTNQTSMYLCASSGGRPYEQYFGPGTRLTVT.

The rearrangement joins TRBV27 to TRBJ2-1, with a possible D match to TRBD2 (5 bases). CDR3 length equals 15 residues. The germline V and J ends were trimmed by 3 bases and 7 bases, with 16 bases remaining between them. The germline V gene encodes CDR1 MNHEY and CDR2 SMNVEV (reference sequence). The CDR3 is CASSFVRDPGNEQFF. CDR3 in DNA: TGTGCCAGCAGTTTTGTGAGGGATCCTGGTAATGAGCAGTTCTTC.

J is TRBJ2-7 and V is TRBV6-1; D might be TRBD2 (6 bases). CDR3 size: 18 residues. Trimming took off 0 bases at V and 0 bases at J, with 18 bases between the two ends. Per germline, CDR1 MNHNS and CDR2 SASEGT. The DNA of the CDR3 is TGTGCCAGCAGTGAAGCGGGTTGGGGGGTGGGGAGCTCCTACGAGCAGTACTTC. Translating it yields CASSEAGWGVGSSYEQYF.

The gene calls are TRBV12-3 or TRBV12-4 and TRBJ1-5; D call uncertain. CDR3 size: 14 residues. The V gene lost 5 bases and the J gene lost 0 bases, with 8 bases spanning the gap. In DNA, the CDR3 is TGTGCCAGCAGTCCCCTTTATAGCAATCAGCCCCAGCATTTT. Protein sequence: CASSPLYSNQPQHF.

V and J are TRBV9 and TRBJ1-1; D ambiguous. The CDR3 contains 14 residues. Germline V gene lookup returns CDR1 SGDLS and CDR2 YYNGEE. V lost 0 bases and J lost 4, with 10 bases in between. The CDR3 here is CASSVVVEFTEAFF. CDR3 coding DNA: TGTGCCAGCAGCGTAGTGGTGGAGTTCACTGAAGCTTTCTTT. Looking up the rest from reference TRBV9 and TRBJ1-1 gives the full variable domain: DSGVTQTPKHLITATGQRVTLRCSPRSGDLSVYWYQQSLDQGLQFLIQYYNGEERAKGNILERFSAQQFPDLHSELNLSSLELGDSALYFCASSVVVEFTEAFFGQGTRLTVV.

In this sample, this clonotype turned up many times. The CDR3 sequence is CASSRTSGTDTQYF. Written as DNA, the CDR3 is TGTGCCAGCAGCAGGACTAGCGGCACAGATACGCAGTATTTT. This sequence joins TRBV6-2 or TRBV6-3 and TRBJ2-3; 9 nucleotides line up with TRBD2. Trimming took 6 bases from V and 1 from J; bases not matched to a gene: 2. Germline CDR1 MNHEY, CDR2 SVGEGT. CDR3 length equals 14 residues.

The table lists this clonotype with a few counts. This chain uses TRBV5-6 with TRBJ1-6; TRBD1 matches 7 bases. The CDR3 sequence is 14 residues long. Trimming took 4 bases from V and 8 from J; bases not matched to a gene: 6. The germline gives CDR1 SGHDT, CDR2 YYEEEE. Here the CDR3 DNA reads TGTGCCAGCAGCCGCGGGACAGACTATTCACCCCTCCACTTT. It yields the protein CASSRGTDYSPLHF.

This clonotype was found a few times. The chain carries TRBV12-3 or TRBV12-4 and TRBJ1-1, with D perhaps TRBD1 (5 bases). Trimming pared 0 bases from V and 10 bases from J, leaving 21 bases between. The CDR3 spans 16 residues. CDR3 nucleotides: TGTGCCAGCAGTTTAGCCGAGGGACTCCCTAGGGCAGCAGCTTTCTTT. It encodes CASSLAEGLPRAAAFF.

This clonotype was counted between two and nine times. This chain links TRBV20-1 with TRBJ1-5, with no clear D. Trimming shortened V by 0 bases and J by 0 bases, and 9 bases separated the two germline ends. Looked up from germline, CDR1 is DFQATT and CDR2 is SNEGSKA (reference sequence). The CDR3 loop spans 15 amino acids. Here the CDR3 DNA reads TGCAGTGCTAGAGATCCTACCGATAGCAATCAGCCCCAGCATTTT. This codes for CSARDPTDSNQPQHF.

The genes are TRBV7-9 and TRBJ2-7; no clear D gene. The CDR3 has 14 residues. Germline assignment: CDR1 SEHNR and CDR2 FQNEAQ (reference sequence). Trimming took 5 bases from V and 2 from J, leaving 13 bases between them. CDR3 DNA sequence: TGTGCCAGCAGCACCTCGGGCAACGCCTACGAGCAGTACTTC. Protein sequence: CASSTSGNAYEQYF.

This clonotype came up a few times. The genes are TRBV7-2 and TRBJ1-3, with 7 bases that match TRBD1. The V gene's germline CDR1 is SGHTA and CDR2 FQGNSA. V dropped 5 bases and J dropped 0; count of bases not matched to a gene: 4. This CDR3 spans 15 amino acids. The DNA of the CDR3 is TGTGCCAGCAGCCTAGGGACAGTCTCTGGAAACACCATATATTTT. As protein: CASSLGTVSGNTIYF.

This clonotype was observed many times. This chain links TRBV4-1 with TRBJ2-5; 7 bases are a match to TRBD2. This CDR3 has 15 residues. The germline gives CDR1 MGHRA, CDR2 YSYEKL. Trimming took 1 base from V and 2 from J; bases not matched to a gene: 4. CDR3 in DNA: TGCGCCAGCAGCCAAGGTTTAGCGGGTCAAGAGACCCAGTACTTC. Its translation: CASSQGLAGQETQYF.

CDR3 sequence: CASSQGQRNGYTF. The DNA of the CDR3 is TGTGCCAGCAGCCAGGGGCAGCGGAATGGCTACACCTTC. The chain is built from TRBV7-9 and TRBJ1-2; perhaps TRBD1 as D (6 bases). V lost 5 bases and J lost 6, with 13 bases in between. The CDR3 contains 13 residues. Germline V gives CDR1 SEHNR, CDR2 FQNEAQ (reference sequence).

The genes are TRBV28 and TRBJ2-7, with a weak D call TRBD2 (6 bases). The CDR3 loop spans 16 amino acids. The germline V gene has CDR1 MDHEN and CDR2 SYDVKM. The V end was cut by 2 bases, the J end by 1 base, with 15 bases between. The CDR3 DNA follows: TGTGCCAGCAGTTTAGGGGCAGCGGGCGGGTCCTACGAGCAGTACGTC. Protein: CASSLGAAGGSYEQYV.

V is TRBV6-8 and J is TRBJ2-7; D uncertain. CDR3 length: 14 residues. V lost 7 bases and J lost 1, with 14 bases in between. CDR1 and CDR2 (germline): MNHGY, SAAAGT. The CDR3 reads CASKPSGESYEQYV. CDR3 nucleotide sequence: TGTGCCAGCAAGCCCTCCGGCGAGTCCTACGAGCAGTACGTC.

DNA for the CDR3: TGTGCCAGCTTTCGAAGTTTGGTTGGCGGGAGCCGAAATACGCAGTATTTT. It is translated as CASFRSLVGGSRNTQYF. The chain combines TRBV6-2 or TRBV6-3 with TRBJ2-3; 7 nucleotides match TRBD2. This CDR3 region has 17 residues. The germline V gene has CDR1 MNHEY and CDR2 SVGEGT. V trimming: 8 bases; J trimming: 7 bases; junction bases outside the gene matches: 21.

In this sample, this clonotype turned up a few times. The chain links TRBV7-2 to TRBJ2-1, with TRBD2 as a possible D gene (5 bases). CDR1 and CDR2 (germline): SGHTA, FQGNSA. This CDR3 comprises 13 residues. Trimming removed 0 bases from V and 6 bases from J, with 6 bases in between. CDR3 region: CASSLASGNEQFF. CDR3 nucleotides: TGTGCCAGCAGCTTAGCGAGCGGCAATGAGCAGTTCTTC. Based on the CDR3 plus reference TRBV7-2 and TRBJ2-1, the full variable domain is GAGVSQSPSNKVTEKGKDVELRCDPISGHTALYWYRQSLGQGLEFLIYFQGNSAPDKSGLPSDRFSAERTGGSVSTLTIQRTQQEDSAVYLCASSLASGNEQFFGPGTRLTVL.

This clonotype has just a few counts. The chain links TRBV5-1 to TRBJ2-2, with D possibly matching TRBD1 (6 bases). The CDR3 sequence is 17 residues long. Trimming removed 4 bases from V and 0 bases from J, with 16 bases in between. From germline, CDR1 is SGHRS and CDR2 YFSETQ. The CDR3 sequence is CASSANPGTTNTGELFF. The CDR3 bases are TGCGCCAGCAGCGCCAACCCCGGGACAACGAACACCGGGGAGCTGTTTTTT.

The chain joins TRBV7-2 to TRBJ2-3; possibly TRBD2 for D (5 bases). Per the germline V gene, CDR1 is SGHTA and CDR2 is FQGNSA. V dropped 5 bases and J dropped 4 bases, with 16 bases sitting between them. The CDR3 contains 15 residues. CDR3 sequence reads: CASSPYVASPDTQYF. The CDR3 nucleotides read TGTGCCAGCAGCCCGTATGTGGCTAGCCCAGATACGCAGTATTTT.